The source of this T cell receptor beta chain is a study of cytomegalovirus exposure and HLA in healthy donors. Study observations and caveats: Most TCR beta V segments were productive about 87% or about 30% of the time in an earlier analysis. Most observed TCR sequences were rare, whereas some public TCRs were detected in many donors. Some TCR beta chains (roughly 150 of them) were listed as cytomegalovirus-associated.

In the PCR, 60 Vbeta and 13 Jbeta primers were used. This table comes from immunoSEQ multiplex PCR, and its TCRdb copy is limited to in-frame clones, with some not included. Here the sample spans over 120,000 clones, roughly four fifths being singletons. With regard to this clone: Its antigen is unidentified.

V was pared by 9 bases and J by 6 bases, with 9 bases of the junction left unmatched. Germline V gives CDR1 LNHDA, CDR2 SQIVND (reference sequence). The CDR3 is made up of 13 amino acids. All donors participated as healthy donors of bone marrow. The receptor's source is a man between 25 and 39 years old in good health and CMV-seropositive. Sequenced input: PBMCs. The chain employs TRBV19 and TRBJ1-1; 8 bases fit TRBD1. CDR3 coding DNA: TGTGCCAGCCGGACAGGGATGGGCCCTGAAGCTTTCTTT. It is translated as CASRTGMGPEAFF.